This entry lists 15 T cell receptor beta chains sequenced from one sample in a study of T cells after yellow fever vaccination. TCRdb passed the 5' RACE reads through MiXCR, listing each CDR3 protein once. Of over 100,000 distinct CDR3 sequences listed, 8.4% are singletons. Here the sequenced sample was CD8+ T cells sorted from PBMCs, taken 45 days after the yellow fever booster vaccination. These receptors were collected from a man aged 25-40 years who received the YFV17D yellow fever vaccine.

In its sample, this clonotype was seen a few times. Mismatch with germline at one junction end may stem from a read error. This chain connects TRBV7-2 to TRBJ2-5; TRBD2 aligns across 9 bases. The CDR3 loop spans 14 amino acids. Germline V CDR1 and CDR2: SGHTA, FQGNSA. In DNA form, the CDR3 reads TGTGCCAGCAGCCTAGCGGGAATGGCAGAGACCCAGTACTTC. It is translated as CASSLAGMAETQYF.

This clonotype came up a few times. The chain has TRBV14 and TRBJ2-5; TRBD1 might be the D (6 bases). This CDR3 is 13 amino acids long. Germline loops: CDR1 SGHDN, CDR2 FVKESK. Trimming pared 2 bases from V and 5 bases from J, leaving 9 bases between. The CDR3 nucleotides read TGTGCCAGCAGCCAATTCCAGGGGGAGACCCAGTACTTC. Residues: CASSQFQGETQYF. Using reference TRBV14 and TRBJ2-5 for the parts outside the CDR3, the full variable domain is EAGVTQFPSHSVIEKGQTVTLRCDPISGHDNLYWYRRVMGKEIKFLLHFVKESKQDESGMPNNRFLAERTGGTYSTLKVQPAELEDSGVYFCASSQFQGETQYFGPGTRLLVL.

This clonotype has only a few counts. The chain links TRBV11-1 to TRBJ2-7; a weak D match, TRBD1 (6 bases). The CDR3 totals 15 residues. Trimming removed 4 bases from V and 2 bases from J, with 15 bases in between. Germline CDR1 reads SGHAT; CDR2 reads FQDESV (reference sequence). The DNA of the CDR3 is TGTGCCAGCAGCTCAGAAACAGGGATCCCCTACGAGCAGTACTTC. This codes for CASSSETGIPYEQYF.

This rearrangement joins TRBV23-1 to TRBJ2-1; D not certain. TRBV23-1 is noted as an ORF with a role that remains uncertain. V shed 0 bases and J shed 8 bases, with 11 bases lying between them. This CDR3 has 14 residues. CDR3 in DNA: TGCGCCAGCAGTCAATCTGGCGTCTTTTATGAGCAGTTCTTC. It yields the protein CASSQSGVFYEQFF.

This clonotype was counted ten times or more. The chain joins TRBV10-2 to TRBJ2-7, with a tentative D call TRBD2 (6 bases). Germline V lookup: CDR1 WSHSY, CDR2 SAAADI. CDR3 length: 15 amino acids. V lost 1 base and J 3 bases, leaving 13 bases between the germline ends. Written as DNA, the CDR3 is TGCGCCAGCAGTGAGTTCGGGGGAGAGGACTACGAGCAGTACTTC. Translated, it gives CASSEFGGEDYEQYF.

The chain links TRBV7-3 to TRBJ2-5; 8 bases are shared with TRBD2. V lost 2 bases, J lost 2 bases, and 4 bases stayed unmatched. The V gene's germline CDR1 is SGHTA and CDR2 FQGTGA. There are 15 residues in the CDR3. CDR3 coding DNA: TGTGCCAGCAGCTTAGGAGCGGGGGCTCAAGAGACCCAGTACTTC. Amino acid sequence: CASSLGAGAQETQYF.

This chain connects TRBV4-1 to TRBJ2-2; D may be TRBD2 (6 bases). The CDR3 has 15 amino acids. Trimming left V 0 bases short and J 5 bases short, with 10 bases between. Germline CDR1 is MGHRA and CDR2 is YSYEKL. CDR3 sequence: CASSQESAGTGELFF. The CDR3 DNA sequence: TGCGCCAGCAGCCAAGAGTCCGCGGGGACCGGGGAGCTGTTTTTT.

Comments on this clonotype: A much larger clonotype is one base distant, so this may be a read error. The V call is TRBV6-2 or TRBV6-3, the J call TRBJ2-1; D is perhaps TRBD1 or TRBD2 (5 bases each). CDR3 length equals 16 residues. The germline CDR1 and CDR2 sequences are MNHEY and SVGEGT. The V gene lost 6 bases and the J gene lost 5 bases, with 20 bases spanning the gap. CDR3 in amino acids: CASSWTQGVRDNEQFF. The CDR3, as DNA: TGTGCCAGCAGCTGGACGCAGGGAGTAAGGGACAATGAGCAGTTCTTC.

This clonotype was seen at least ten times. The gene calls are TRBV7-9 and TRBJ2-5, with 8 nucleotides matching TRBD1. Germline assignment: CDR1 SEHNR and CDR2 FQNEAQ (reference sequence). The V segment lost 5 bases and the J segment 5 bases; nucleotides outside the gene matches: 4. The CDR3 runs to 13 residues. The DNA of the CDR3 is TGTGCCAGCAGCACGGACAGGGCGGAGACCCAGTACTTC. The encoded protein is CASSTDRAETQYF.

Many counts were recorded for this clonotype. The chain is built from TRBV12-3 or TRBV12-4 and TRBJ1-2; no firm D call. This CDR3 has 13 amino acids. V was trimmed by 2 bases and J by 8 bases, leaving 12 bases between them. This CDR3 reads CASSLSARGGYTF. CDR3 DNA sequence: TGTGCCAGCAGTTTAAGTGCCCGGGGAGGCTACACCTTC.

This clonotype was found a few times. The V call is TRBV25-1, the J call TRBJ2-7; 7 nucleotides line up with TRBD2. The CDR3 is 13 amino acids. The germline V gene encodes CDR1 MGHDK and CDR2 SYGVNS. V trimming: 8 bases; J trimming: 5 bases; junction bases outside the gene matches: 9. For the CDR3, the DNA is TGTGCCAGCGGGGGGGGAGGCCTGCACGAGCAGTACTTC. Residues: CASGGGGLHEQYF.

This clonotype has a count of ten or more. The gene calls are TRBV20-1 and TRBJ2-5, with TRBD1 identical over 8 bases. The CDR3 extends over 14 amino acids. Germline V gene lookup returns CDR1 DFQATT and CDR2 SNEGSKA (reference sequence). With 0 bases clipped from V and 4 bases from J, the junction kept 4 bases outside the gene matches. The DNA for the CDR3 is TGCAGTGCTAGAGACCTTGACAGGGGAGAGACCCAGTACTTC. It codes for CSARDLDRGETQYF.

As regards this clonotype: Since a much larger clone is just one base distant, this may be a read error. This sequence joins TRBV9 and TRBJ1-1; D gene uncertain. Germline CDR1 is SGDLS and CDR2 is YYNGEE. CDR3 size: 13 residues. This chain's CDR3 is CASSAGGQASGDF. DNA of the CDR3: TGTGCCAGCAGCGCGGGAGGGCAAGCGTCAGGAGACTTT.

This clonotype occurred many times. The rearrangement joins TRBV20-1 to TRBJ2-7, with D unresolved. This CDR3 region has 12 residues. Germline V gene lookup returns CDR1 DFQATT and CDR2 SNEGSKA (reference sequence). Trimming pared 0 bases from V and 5 bases from J, leaving 8 bases between. CDR3 sequence reads: CSARDPPHEQYF. In DNA, the CDR3 is TGCAGTGCTAGAGATCCCCCCCACGAGCAGTACTTC.

A remark on this clonotype: This may arise from a read error, as a much more abundant clone is one base away. This chain links TRBV5-1 with TRBJ2-3; 13 nucleotides align to TRBD2. V lost 0 bases and J lost 7; bases outside the gene matches: 5. Germline V gene lookup returns CDR1 SGHRS and CDR2 YFSETQ. This CDR3 contains 16 residues. The CDR3 bases are TGCGCCAGCAGCTTGGATGGACTAGCGGGAGTGCATACGCAGTATTTT. Translated: CASSLDGLAGVHTQYF.